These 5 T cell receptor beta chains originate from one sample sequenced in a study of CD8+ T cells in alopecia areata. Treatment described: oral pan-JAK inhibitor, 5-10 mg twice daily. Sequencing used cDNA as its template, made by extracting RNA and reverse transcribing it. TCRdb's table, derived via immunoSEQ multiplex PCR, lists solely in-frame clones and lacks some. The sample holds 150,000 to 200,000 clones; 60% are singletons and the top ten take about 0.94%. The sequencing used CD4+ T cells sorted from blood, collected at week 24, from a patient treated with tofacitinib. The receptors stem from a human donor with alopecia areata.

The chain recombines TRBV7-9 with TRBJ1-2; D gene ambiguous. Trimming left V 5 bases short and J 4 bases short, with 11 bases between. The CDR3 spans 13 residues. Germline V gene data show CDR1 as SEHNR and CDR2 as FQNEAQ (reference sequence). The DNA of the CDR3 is TGTGCCAGCAGCCTCCAGGCGGTCTATGGCTACACCTTC. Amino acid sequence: CASSLQAVYGYTF.

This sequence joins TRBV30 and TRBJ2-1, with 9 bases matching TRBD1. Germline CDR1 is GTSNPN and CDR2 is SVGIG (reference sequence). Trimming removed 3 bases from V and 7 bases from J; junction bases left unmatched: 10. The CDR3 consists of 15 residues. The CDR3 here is CAWRETGQGGNEQFF. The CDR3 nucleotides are TGTGCCTGGAGGGAAACGGGACAGGGAGGGAATGAGCAGTTCTTC. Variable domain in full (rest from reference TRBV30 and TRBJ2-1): SQTIHQWPATLVQPVGSPLSLECTVEGTSNPNLYWYRQAAGRGLQLLFYSVGIGQISSEVPQNLSASRPQDRQFILSSKKLLLSDSGFYLCAWRETGQGGNEQFFGPGTRLTVL.

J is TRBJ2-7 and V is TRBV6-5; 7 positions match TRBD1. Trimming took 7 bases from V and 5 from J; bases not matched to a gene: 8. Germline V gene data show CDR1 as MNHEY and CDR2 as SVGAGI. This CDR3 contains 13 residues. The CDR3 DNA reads TGTGCCAGCAAAGGACAGGCCCCCGACGAGCAGTACTTC. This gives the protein CASKGQAPDEQYF.

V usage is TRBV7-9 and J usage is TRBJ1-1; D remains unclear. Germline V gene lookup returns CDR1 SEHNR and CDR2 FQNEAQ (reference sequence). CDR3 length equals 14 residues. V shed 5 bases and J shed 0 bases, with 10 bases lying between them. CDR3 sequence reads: CASSPGGLNTEAFF. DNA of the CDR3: TGTGCCAGCAGCCCAGGAGGTTTGAACACTGAAGCTTTCTTT.

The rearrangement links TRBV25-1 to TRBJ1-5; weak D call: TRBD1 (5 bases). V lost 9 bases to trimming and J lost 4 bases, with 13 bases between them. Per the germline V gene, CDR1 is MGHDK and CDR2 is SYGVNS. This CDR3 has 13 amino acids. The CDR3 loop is CASRGGWNQPQHF. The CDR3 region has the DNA TGTGCCAGTAGGGGTGGGTGGAATCAGCCCCAGCATTTT.